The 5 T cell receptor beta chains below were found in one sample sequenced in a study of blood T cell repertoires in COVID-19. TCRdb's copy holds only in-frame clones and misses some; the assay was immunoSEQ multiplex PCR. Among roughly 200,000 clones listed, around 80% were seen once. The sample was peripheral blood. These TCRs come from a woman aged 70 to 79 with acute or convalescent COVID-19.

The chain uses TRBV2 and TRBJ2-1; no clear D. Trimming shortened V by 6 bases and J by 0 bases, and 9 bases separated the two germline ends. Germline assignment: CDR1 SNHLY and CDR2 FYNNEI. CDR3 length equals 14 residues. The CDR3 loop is CASRLAFSYNEQFF. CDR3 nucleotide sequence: TGTGCCAGCAGATTAGCTTTCTCCTACAATGAGCAGTTCTTC.

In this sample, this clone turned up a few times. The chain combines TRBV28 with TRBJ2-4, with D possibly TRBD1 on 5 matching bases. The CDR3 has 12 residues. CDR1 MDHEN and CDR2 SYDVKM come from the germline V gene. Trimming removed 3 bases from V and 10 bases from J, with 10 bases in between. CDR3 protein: CASSLGPRIQYF. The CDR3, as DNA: TGTGCCAGCAGTTTGGGGCCTAGGATTCAGTACTTC.

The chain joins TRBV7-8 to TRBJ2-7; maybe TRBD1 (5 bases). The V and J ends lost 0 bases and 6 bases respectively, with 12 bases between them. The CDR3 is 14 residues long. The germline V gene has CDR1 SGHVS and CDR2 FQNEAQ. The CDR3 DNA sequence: TGTGCCAGCAGCTTAGCGGCAGCAAGGGGCGAGCAGTACTTC. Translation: CASSLAAARGEQYF.

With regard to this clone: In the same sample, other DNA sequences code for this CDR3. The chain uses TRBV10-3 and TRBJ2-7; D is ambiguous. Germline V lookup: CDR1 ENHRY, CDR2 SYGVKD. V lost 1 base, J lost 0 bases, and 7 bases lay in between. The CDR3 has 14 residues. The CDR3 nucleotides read TGTGCCATCAGTGAGTTTGGCAGCTCCTACGAGCAGTACTTC. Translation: CAISEFGSSYEQYF.

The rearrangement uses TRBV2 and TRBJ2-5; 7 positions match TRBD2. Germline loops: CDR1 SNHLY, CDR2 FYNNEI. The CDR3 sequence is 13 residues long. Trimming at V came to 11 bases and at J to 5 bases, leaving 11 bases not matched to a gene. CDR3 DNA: TGTGCCGGGGGGGACGGGAGGAGGGAGACCCAGTACTTC. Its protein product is CAGGDGRRETQYF.